The rows below give T cell receptor beta chains drawn from one sample of a study of regulatory T cells in long-lasting Graves disease. MiXCR, run by TCRdb on the multiplex PCR reads, gives a single entry per CDR3 protein. The repertoire consists of over 300,000 distinct CDR3 sequences, with roughly a sixth occurring once and the leading ten covering 22%. The source material was peripheral blood mononuclear cells (PBMCs), sampled at new diagnosis, from a patient treated with antithyroid drugs. The receptors come from a female donor with Graves disease. The CDR3 runs from the conserved cysteine through the conserved F or W. A D gene is named only where the DNA matches it firmly. Some rows mark clone size as missing; the rest say once, few, many or name a class of expanded clone.

clone_size: many
v_call: TRBV5-6
cdr3_length: 14
j_call: TRBJ2-5
d_call: TRBD2
cdr3_aa: CASSPAAGVETQYF
cdr3_nt: TGTGCCAGCAGCCCCGCTGCGGGGGTCGAGACCCAGTACTTC

clone_size: many
v_call: TRBV5-1
cdr3_length: 15
j_call: TRBJ1-1
d_call: TRBD1
cdr3_aa: CASSLAAGGSPEAFF
cdr3_nt: TGCGCCAGCAGCTTGGCGGCAGGGGGTAGTCCTGAAGCTTTCTTT

clone_size: many
v_call: TRBV7-9
cdr3_length: 15
j_call: TRBJ2-3
d_call: TRBD2
cdr3_aa: CASSPERGGTDTQYF
cdr3_nt: TGTGCCAGCAGCCCCGAGCGGGGGGGAACAGATACGCAGTATTTT

clone_size: NA
v_call: TRBV19
cdr3_length: 14
j_call: TRBJ1-2
d_call: NA
cdr3_aa: CASSTLDRNYGYTF
cdr3_nt: TGTGCCAGTAGTACCTTGGACAGAAACTATGGCTACACCTTC

clone_size: many
v_call: TRBV7-9
cdr3_length: 15
j_call: TRBJ2-5
d_call: TRBD2
cdr3_aa: CASSLFLAGQETQYF
cdr3_nt: TGTGCCAGCAGCTTATTCCTAGCGGGTCAAGAGACCCAGTACTTC

clone_size: many
v_call: TRBV5-1
cdr3_length: 13
j_call: TRBJ2-7
d_call: NA
cdr3_aa: CASSLVEEYEQYF
cdr3_nt: TGCGCCAGCAGCTTGGTAGAAGAGTACGAGCAGTACTTC

clone_size: many
v_call: TRBV7-9
cdr3_length: 15
j_call: TRBJ2-3
d_call: NA
cdr3_aa: CASSARRFSTDTQYF
cdr3_nt: TGTGCCAGCAGCGCCCGTCGGTTTAGCACAGATACGCAGTATTTT

clone_size: many
v_call: TRBV6-1
cdr3_length: 14
j_call: TRBJ1-1
d_call: NA
cdr3_aa: CASSLRAPNTEAFF
cdr3_nt: TGTGCCAGCAGTCTTAGGGCTCCGAACACTGAAGCTTTCTTT

clone_size: many
v_call: TRBV5-1
cdr3_length: 16
j_call: TRBJ2-3
d_call: NA
cdr3_aa: CASRRSGGEGTDTQYF
cdr3_nt: TGCGCCAGCAGACGGTCAGGGGGGGAGGGCACAGATACGCAGTATTTT

clone_size: NA
v_call: TRBV7-9
cdr3_length: 15
j_call: TRBJ2-5
d_call: TRBD2
cdr3_aa: CASSPAGGRQETQYF
cdr3_nt: TGTGCCAGCAGCCCCGCGGGGGGGCGGCAAGAGACCCAGTACTTC

clone_size: NA
v_call: TRBV29-1
cdr3_length: 14
j_call: TRBJ2-3
d_call: NA
cdr3_aa: CSVESDSSTDTQYF
cdr3_nt: TGCAGCGTCGAATCGGACAGCAGCACAGATACGCAGTATTTT

clone_size: NA
v_call: TRBV19
cdr3_length: 17
j_call: TRBJ2-1
d_call: TRBD2
cdr3_aa: CASSRQGLADSYNEQFF
cdr3_nt: TGTGCCAGTAGTAGACAGGGACTAGCGGATTCCTACAATGAGCAGTTCTTC

clone_size: NA
v_call: TRBV7-9
cdr3_length: 15
j_call: TRBJ2-1
d_call: NA
cdr3_aa: CASSLDPDFYNEQFF
cdr3_nt: TGTGCCAGCAGCTTAGATCCGGACTTTTACAATGAGCAGTTCTTC

clone_size: NA
v_call: TRBV2
cdr3_length: 15
j_call: TRBJ2-6
d_call: NA
cdr3_aa: CASLEALSGANVLTF
cdr3_nt: TGTGCCAGCCTAGAAGCCCTCTCTGGGGCCAACGTCCTGACTTTC

clone_size: NA
v_call: TRBV6-2/TRBV6-3
cdr3_length: 13
j_call: TRBJ2-3
d_call: NA
cdr3_aa: CASSDPNTDTQYF
cdr3_nt: TGTGCCAGCAGTGACCCCAACACAGATACGCAGTATTTT

clone_size: many
v_call: TRBV12-3/TRBV12-4
cdr3_length: 14
j_call: TRBJ1-2
d_call: NA
cdr3_aa: CASSLLGGGYGYTF
cdr3_nt: TGTGCCAGCAGTTTACTAGGGGGAGGGTATGGCTACACCTTC

clone_size: many
v_call: TRBV12-3/TRBV12-4
cdr3_length: 12
j_call: TRBJ2-5
d_call: NA
cdr3_aa: CASSPTPETQYF
cdr3_nt: TGTGCCAGCAGTCCCACCCCAGAGACCCAGTACTTC

clone_size: many
v_call: TRBV19
cdr3_length: 15
j_call: TRBJ1-1
d_call: NA
cdr3_aa: CASAGHQGSNTEAFF
cdr3_nt: TGTGCCAGTGCGGGACACCAGGGTAGTAACACTGAAGCTTTCTTT

clone_size: NA
v_call: TRBV5-1
cdr3_length: 12
j_call: TRBJ1-1
d_call: TRBD1
cdr3_aa: CASSSGQTEAFF
cdr3_nt: TGCGCCAGCAGCTCGGGACAGACTGAAGCTTTCTTT

clone_size: NA
v_call: TRBV7-2
cdr3_length: 15
j_call: TRBJ2-4
d_call: NA
cdr3_aa: CASSFGLLAKNIQYF
cdr3_nt: TGTGCCAGCAGCTTCGGACTTCTAGCCAAAAACATTCAGTACTTC

clone_size: many
v_call: TRBV24-1
cdr3_length: 14
j_call: TRBJ2-2
d_call: NA
cdr3_aa: CATSDADLGGELFF
cdr3_nt: TGTGCCACCAGTGATGCCGATCTGGGGGGGGAGCTGTTTTTT

clone_size: few
v_call: TRBV4-1
cdr3_length: 17
j_call: TRBJ1-1
d_call: NA
cdr3_aa: CASSQRRVGGRNTEAFF
cdr3_nt: TGCGCCAGCAGCCAAAGGAGGGTGGGTGGACGGAACACTGAAGCTTTCTTT

clone_size: many
v_call: TRBV9
cdr3_length: 14
j_call: TRBJ2-7
d_call: TRBD2
cdr3_aa: CASSVGLAGYEQYF
cdr3_nt: TGTGCCAGCAGCGTAGGACTAGCGGGCTACGAGCAGTACTTC

clone_size: many
v_call: TRBV6-1
cdr3_length: 16
j_call: TRBJ1-5
d_call: TRBD1
cdr3_aa: CASRASRGQSNQPQHF
cdr3_nt: TGTGCCAGCAGAGCGTCTAGGGGGCAAAGCAATCAGCCCCAGCATTTT

clone_size: many
v_call: TRBV3-1
cdr3_length: 15
j_call: TRBJ1-4
d_call: NA
cdr3_aa: CASSQENSNNEKLFF
cdr3_nt: TGTGCCAGCAGCCAAGAGAACAGTAATAATGAAAAACTGTTTTTT

clone_size: many
v_call: TRBV29-1
cdr3_length: 15
j_call: TRBJ2-7
d_call: TRBD2
cdr3_aa: CSVELSSGTGDEQYF
cdr3_nt: TGCAGCGTTGAATTGTCTAGCGGGACCGGGGACGAGCAGTACTTC

clone_size: many
v_call: TRBV20-1
cdr3_length: 13
j_call: TRBJ1-2
d_call: NA
cdr3_aa: CSAQEGGHYGYTF
cdr3_nt: TGCAGTGCTCAAGAGGGGGGTCACTATGGCTACACCTTC

clone_size: many
v_call: TRBV2
cdr3_length: 14
j_call: TRBJ1-2
d_call: NA
cdr3_aa: CASPRGGWRDGYTF
cdr3_nt: TGTGCCAGCCCCAGGGGCGGATGGCGTGATGGCTACACCTTC

clone_size: many
v_call: TRBV7-9
cdr3_length: 17
j_call: TRBJ2-2
d_call: NA
cdr3_aa: CASREPIQTANTGELFF
cdr3_nt: TGTGCCAGCAGGGAACCCATTCAGACTGCGAACACCGGGGAGCTGTTTTTT

clone_size: many
v_call: TRBV24-1
cdr3_length: 13
j_call: TRBJ1-1
d_call: TRBD1
cdr3_aa: CATSDWAGGEAFF
cdr3_nt: TGTGCCACCAGTGATTGGGCAGGGGGCGAAGCTTTCTTT

clone_size: many
v_call: TRBV11-3
cdr3_length: 17
j_call: TRBJ2-1
d_call: TRBD2
cdr3_aa: CASSQVGTSGRAEEQFF
cdr3_nt: TGTGCCAGCAGCCAAGTCGGGACTAGCGGGAGGGCGGAAGAGCAGTTCTTC

clone_size: many
v_call: TRBV3-1
cdr3_length: 15
j_call: TRBJ2-5
d_call: NA
cdr3_aa: CASSQGTLLGETQYF
cdr3_nt: TGTGCCAGCAGCCAAGGGACGCTCCTCGGAGAGACCCAGTACTTC

clone_size: NA
v_call: TRBV20-1
cdr3_length: 17
j_call: TRBJ2-7
d_call: TRBD1
cdr3_aa: CSARVLDRGFFVYEQYF
cdr3_nt: TGCAGTGCTAGGGTTCTGGACAGGGGGTTTTTCGTCTACGAGCAGTACTTC

clone_size: many
v_call: TRBV28
cdr3_length: 14
j_call: TRBJ1-2
d_call: TRBD1
cdr3_aa: CASSFLNTGVGYTF
cdr3_nt: TGTGCCAGCAGTTTCCTGAACACAGGGGTTGGCTACACCTTC

clone_size: once
v_call: TRBV5-1
cdr3_length: 19
j_call: TRBJ1-1
d_call: TRBD1
cdr3_aa: CASSLGYAGGRRGDTEAFF
cdr3_nt: TGCGCCAGCAGCTTGGGATATGCTGGGGGGCGCAGGGGGGACACTGAAGCTTTCTTT

clone_size: many
v_call: TRBV20-1
cdr3_length: 14
j_call: TRBJ2-7
d_call: TRBD2
cdr3_aa: CSAIGLAESYEQYF
cdr3_nt: TGCAGTGCCATCGGACTAGCGGAATCCTACGAGCAGTACTTC

clone_size: many
v_call: TRBV5-1
cdr3_length: 15
j_call: TRBJ1-2
d_call: NA
cdr3_aa: CASSLTGGTNYGYTF
cdr3_nt: TGCGCCAGCAGCTTGACAGGCGGCACTAACTATGGCTACACCTTC

clone_size: many
v_call: TRBV6-7
cdr3_length: 16
j_call: TRBJ1-2
d_call: NA
cdr3_aa: CASSYPDNPGSYGYTF
cdr3_nt: TGTGCCAGCAGTTACCCAGACAACCCCGGTTCCTATGGCTACACCTTC

clone_size: NA
v_call: TRBV12-3/TRBV12-4
cdr3_length: 14
j_call: TRBJ2-1
d_call: NA
cdr3_aa: CASSLDGDYNEQFF
cdr3_nt: TGTGCCAGCAGTTTGGACGGAGACTACAATGAGCAGTTCTTC

clone_size: NA
v_call: TRBV20-1
cdr3_length: 14
j_call: TRBJ1-3
d_call: NA
cdr3_aa: CSAGGSNSGNTIYF
cdr3_nt: TGCAGTGCGGGGGGGTCAAACTCTGGAAACACCATATATTTT

clone_size: few
v_call: TRBV6-1
cdr3_length: 16
j_call: TRBJ1-2
d_call: TRBD1
cdr3_aa: CASSDLTGTGGSGYTF
cdr3_nt: TGTGCCAGCAGTGACCTAACCGGGACAGGGGGCTCGGGCTACACCTTC

clone_size: NA
v_call: TRBV7-2
cdr3_length: 16
j_call: TRBJ2-3
d_call: TRBD2
cdr3_aa: CASSSFSGRARDTQYF
cdr3_nt: TGTGCCAGCAGCTCCTTCAGCGGGAGGGCCAGGGATACGCAGTATTTT

clone_size: few
v_call: TRBV20-1
cdr3_length: 13
j_call: TRBJ2-4
d_call: NA
cdr3_aa: CSAIRVAKNIQYF
cdr3_nt: TGCAGTGCTATTAGGGTAGCCAAAAACATTCAGTACTTC

clone_size: many
v_call: TRBV10-2
cdr3_length: 14
j_call: TRBJ2-4
d_call: TRBD1
cdr3_aa: CASSHDRGLSIQYF
cdr3_nt: TGCGCCAGCAGTCACGACAGGGGTCTGAGCATTCAGTACTTC

clone_size: many
v_call: TRBV28
cdr3_length: 14
j_call: TRBJ1-1
d_call: TRBD1
cdr3_aa: CASSPWDSSTEAFF
cdr3_nt: TGTGCCAGCAGTCCATGGGACAGTTCCACTGAAGCTTTCTTT

clone_size: many
v_call: TRBV27
cdr3_length: 15
j_call: TRBJ2-7
d_call: TRBD1
cdr3_aa: CASSLGQGAIYEQYF
cdr3_nt: TGTGCCAGCAGTTTGGGACAGGGGGCGATCTACGAGCAGTACTTC

clone_size: many
v_call: TRBV29-1
cdr3_length: 12
j_call: TRBJ2-1
d_call: TRBD2
cdr3_aa: CSEPGLAHEQFF
cdr3_nt: TGCAGCGAACCGGGACTAGCTCACGAGCAGTTCTTC

clone_size: many
v_call: TRBV20-1
cdr3_length: 16
j_call: TRBJ2-1
d_call: TRBD2
cdr3_aa: CSASSVAGGSYNEQFF
cdr3_nt: TGCAGTGCTAGTTCGGTGGCGGGAGGATCTTACAATGAGCAGTTCTTC

clone_size: many
v_call: TRBV12-5
cdr3_length: 14
j_call: TRBJ2-7
d_call: NA
cdr3_aa: CASGLNGGSYEQYF
cdr3_nt: TGTGCTAGTGGTTTGAATGGCGGATCCTACGAGCAGTACTTC